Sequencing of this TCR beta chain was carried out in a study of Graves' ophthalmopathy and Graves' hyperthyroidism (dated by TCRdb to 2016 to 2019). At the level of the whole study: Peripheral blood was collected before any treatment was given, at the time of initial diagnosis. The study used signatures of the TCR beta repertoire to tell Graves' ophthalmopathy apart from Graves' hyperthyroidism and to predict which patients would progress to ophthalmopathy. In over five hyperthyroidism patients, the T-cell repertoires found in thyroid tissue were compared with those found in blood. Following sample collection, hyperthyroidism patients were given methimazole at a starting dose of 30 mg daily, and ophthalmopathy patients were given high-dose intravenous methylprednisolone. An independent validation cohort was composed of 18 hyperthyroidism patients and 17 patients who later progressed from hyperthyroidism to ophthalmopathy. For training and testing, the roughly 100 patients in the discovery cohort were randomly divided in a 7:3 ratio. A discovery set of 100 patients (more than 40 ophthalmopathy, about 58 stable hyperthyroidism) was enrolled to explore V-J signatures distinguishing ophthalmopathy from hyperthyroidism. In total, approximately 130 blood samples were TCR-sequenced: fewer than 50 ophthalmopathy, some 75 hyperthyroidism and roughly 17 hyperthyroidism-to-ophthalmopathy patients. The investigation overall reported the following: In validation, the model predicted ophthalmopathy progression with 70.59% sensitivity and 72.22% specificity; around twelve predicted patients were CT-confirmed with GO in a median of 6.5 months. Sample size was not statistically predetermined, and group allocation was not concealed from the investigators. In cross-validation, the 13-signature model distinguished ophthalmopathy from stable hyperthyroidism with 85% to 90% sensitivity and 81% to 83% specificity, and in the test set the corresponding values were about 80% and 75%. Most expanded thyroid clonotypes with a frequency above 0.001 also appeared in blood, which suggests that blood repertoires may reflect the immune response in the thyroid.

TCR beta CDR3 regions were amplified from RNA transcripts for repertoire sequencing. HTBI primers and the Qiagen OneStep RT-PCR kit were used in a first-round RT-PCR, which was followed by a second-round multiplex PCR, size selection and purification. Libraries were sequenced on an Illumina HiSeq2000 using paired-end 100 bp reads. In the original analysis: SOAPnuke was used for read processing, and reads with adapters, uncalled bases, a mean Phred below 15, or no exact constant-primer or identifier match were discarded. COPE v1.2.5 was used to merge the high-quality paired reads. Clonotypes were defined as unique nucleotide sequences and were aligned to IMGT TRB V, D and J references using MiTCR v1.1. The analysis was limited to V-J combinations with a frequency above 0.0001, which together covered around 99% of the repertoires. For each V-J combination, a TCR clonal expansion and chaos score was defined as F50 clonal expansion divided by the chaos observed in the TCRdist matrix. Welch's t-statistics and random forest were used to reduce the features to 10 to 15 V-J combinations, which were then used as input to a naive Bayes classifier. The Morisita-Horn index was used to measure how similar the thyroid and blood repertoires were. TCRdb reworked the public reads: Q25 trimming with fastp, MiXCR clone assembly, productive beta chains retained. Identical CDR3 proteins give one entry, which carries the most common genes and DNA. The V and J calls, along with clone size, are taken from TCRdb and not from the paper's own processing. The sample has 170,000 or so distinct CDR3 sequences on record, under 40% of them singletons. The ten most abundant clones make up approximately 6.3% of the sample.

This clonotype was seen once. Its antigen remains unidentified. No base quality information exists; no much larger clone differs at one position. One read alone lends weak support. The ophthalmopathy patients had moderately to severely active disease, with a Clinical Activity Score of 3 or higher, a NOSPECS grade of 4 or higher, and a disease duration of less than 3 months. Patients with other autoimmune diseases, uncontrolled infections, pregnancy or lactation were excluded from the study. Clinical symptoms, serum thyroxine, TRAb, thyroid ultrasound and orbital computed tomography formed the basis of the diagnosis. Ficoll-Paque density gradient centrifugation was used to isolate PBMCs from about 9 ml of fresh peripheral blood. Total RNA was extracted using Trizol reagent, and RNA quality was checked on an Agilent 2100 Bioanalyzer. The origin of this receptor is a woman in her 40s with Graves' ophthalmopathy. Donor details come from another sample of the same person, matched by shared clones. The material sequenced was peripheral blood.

For the CDR3, the sequence is CASSYYPGQGPGRPQHF. The DNA sequence is given as TGTGCCAGCAGTTATTACCCGGGACAGGGTCCGGGGCGGCCCCAGCATTTT. The rearranged segments are TRBV27 and TRBJ1-5; TRBD1 matches 9 bases in the middle. The CDR1 and CDR2 encoded by the germline V gene (reference sequence) are MNHEY and SMNVEV. The germline V and J ends show losses of 4 bases and 9 bases respectively, and no gene match explains 16 bases of the junction. The CDR3 numbers 17 residues from cysteine through phenylalanine. CDR3 DNA is the only sequence kept; it has 51 bases, read in frame from the first base.